These 21 T cell receptor beta chains share one sample of origin, sequenced in a study of blood T cell repertoires in COVID-19 (dated by TCRdb to 2020 to 2021). Library method: the immunoSEQ multiplex PCR assay. In TCRdb, the immuneACCESS table is reduced to in-frame sequences with V and J assigned. These tables do not hold every clone; where another copy was compared, an unresolved V gene accounts for under half, and the others remain unexplained. A total of roughly 260,000 clones appear in this sample, roughly 82% of them only once. Together, the top ten hold roughly 4.9% of the sample. The material sequenced was peripheral blood. The receptors originated from a woman of 80 years or more with active or convalescent COVID-19.

This sequence joins TRBV7-9 and TRBJ1-3, with D hard to call. Per the germline V gene, CDR1 is SEHNR and CDR2 is FQNEAQ (reference sequence). The CDR3 totals 15 residues. V lost 2 bases, J lost 2 bases, and 10 bases lay in between. CDR3 nucleotide sequence: TGTGCCAGCAGCTTACTTCAGTCCACTGGAAACACCATATATTTT. Its translation: CASSLLQSTGNTIYF.

The V gene is TRBV7-9, the J gene TRBJ2-3; weak D call: TRBD1 (6 bases). CDR1 is SEHNR and CDR2 is FQNEAQ in the germline V gene (reference sequence). This CDR3 contains 14 residues. Trimming took 6 bases from V and 6 from J, leaving 16 bases between them. CDR3: CASSTNRDPDTQYF. The DNA for the CDR3 is TGTGCCAGCAGTACTAACAGGGACCCGGATACGCAGTATTTT. Full variable domain (rest looked up from reference TRBV7-9 and TRBJ2-3): DTGVSQNPRHKITKRGQNVTFRCDPISEHNRLYWYRQTLGQGPEFLTYFQNEAQLEKSRLLSDRFSAERPKGSFSTLEIQRTEQGDSAMYLCASSTNRDPDTQYFGPGTRLTVL.

This sequence joins TRBV10-3 and TRBJ2-7; no firm D call. V was trimmed by 2 bases and J by 0 bases, leaving 11 bases between them. This CDR3 comprises 15 residues. Germline V gene sequence: CDR1 ENHRY, CDR2 SYGVKD. The CDR3, as DNA: TGTGCCATCAGTGAGAACGACGGGTTCTCCTACGAGCAGTACTTC. Translated: CAISENDGFSYEQYF.

This chain joins TRBV2 and TRBJ1-5; D is ambiguous. Trimming removed 4 bases at V and 5 bases at J, with 15 bases between. The CDR3 is made up of 15 amino acids. Germline V lookup: CDR1 SNHLY, CDR2 FYNNEI. In nucleotides, the CDR3 is TGTGCCAGCAGTGGTCCCGGGTCTAAGGATCAGCCCCAGCATTTT. Protein: CASSGPGSKDQPQHF.

This chain joins TRBV5-1 and TRBJ2-2; 10 positions match TRBD2. CDR1 SGHRS and CDR2 YFSETQ come from the germline V gene. V gave up 4 bases and J gave up 2 bases; unmatched junction bases: 5. The CDR3 covers 16 residues. CDR3 coding DNA: TGCGCCAGCAGCCCCAGACTAGCGGGCAACACCGGGGAGCTGTTTTTT. Translating gives CASSPRLAGNTGELFF.

The chain recombines TRBV5-5 with TRBJ1-2, with D perhaps matching TRBD1 (5 bases). Trimming stripped 3 bases from V and 1 base from J, with 10 bases between. This CDR3 has 14 residues. Germline V gives CDR1 SGHKS, CDR2 YYEKEE (reference sequence). In nucleotides, the CDR3 is TGTGCCAGCAGCTGGCAGGGATTTAACTATGGCTACACCTTC. Translated, it gives CASSWQGFNYGYTF.

The chain uses TRBV4-1 and TRBJ2-7; TRBD2 matches at 10 bases. Germline CDR1 is MGHRA and CDR2 is YSYEKL. The CDR3 consists of 15 residues. V lost 2 bases, J lost 7 bases, and 8 bases stayed unmatched. CDR3 region: CASSQRLAGRGEQYF. The CDR3 nucleotides are TGCGCCAGCAGCCAAAGACTAGCGGGCCGGGGGGAGCAGTACTTC.

V is TRBV5-6 and J is TRBJ2-3, with unresolved D. V lost 2 bases, J lost 3 bases, and 13 bases lay in between. The CDR3 has 15 amino acids. Germline-derived CDR1 and CDR2 are SGHDT and YYEEEE. As DNA, the CDR3 is TGTGCCAGCAGCTTCAGGCCAACGACGACAGATACGCAGTATTTT. Its protein is CASSFRPTTTDTQYF.

The chain couples TRBV7-4 to TRBJ1-5; 8 bases map to TRBD1. V gave up 3 bases and J gave up 5 bases; unmatched junction bases: 3. This CDR3 spans 14 amino acids. Per the germline V gene, CDR1 is SGHVT and CDR2 is SQSDAQ. CDR3 coding DNA: TGTGCCAGCAGCTTCGACAGGGGTGATCAGCCCCAGCATTTT. Its translation: CASSFDRGDQPQHF.

A few counts support this clone. The genes are TRBV24-1 and TRBJ2-1; a weak D match, TRBD1 (5 bases). Germline V gene data show CDR1 as KGHDR and CDR2 as SFDVKD. Trimming took 1 base from V and 3 from J, leaving 9 bases between them. This CDR3 is built from 15 residues. CDR3 nucleotide sequence: TGTGCCACCAGTGATTTCAAGGACAACTACAATGAGCAGTTCTTC. It yields the protein CATSDFKDNYNEQFF.

The chain has TRBV7-9 and TRBJ1-4; tentatively, D is TRBD1 (5 bases). Between the trimmed V and J ends, which lost 0 bases and 7 bases, there was a span of 18 bases. From germline, CDR1 is SEHNR and CDR2 FQNEAQ (reference sequence). This CDR3 region has 17 residues. The chain's CDR3 is CASSLAQAEGLSEKLFF. The CDR3 DNA is TGTGCCAGCAGCTTAGCACAGGCCGAAGGTCTTAGTGAAAAACTGTTTTTT.

A few counts support this clone. V and J are TRBV3-1 (or the pseudogene TRBV3-2) and TRBJ2-5; D is perhaps TRBD2 (6 bases). With 0 bases removed from V and 4 bases from J, the gap between germline ends came to 15 bases. Germline lookup yields CDR1 LGHDT and CDR2 YNNKEL (reference sequence). The CDR3 is made up of 16 amino acids. In DNA, the CDR3 is TGTGCCAGCAGCCAAGATGGCGGGGTTGTAACAGAGACCCAGTACTTC. It specifies CASSQDGGVVTETQYF.

The genes are TRBV2 and TRBJ1-5; D is uncertain. Trimming cost V 5 bases and J 3 bases, with 11 bases left between them. The germline V gene has CDR1 SNHLY and CDR2 FYNNEI. This CDR3 contains 14 residues. The CDR3 here is CASSMGGPNQPQHF. For the CDR3, the DNA is TGTGCCAGCAGTATGGGAGGGCCCAATCAGCCCCAGCATTTT.

The chain employs TRBV24-1 and TRBJ2-5; possible D gene TRBD2, 6 bases. CDR3 length equals 14 residues. The V end lost 4 bases, the J end lost 4 bases, and 12 bases lay between the germline ends. The germline CDR1 and CDR2 sequences are KGHDR and SFDVKD. The CDR3 protein is CATSETSPPETQYF. The DNA of the CDR3 is TGTGCCACCAGTGAAACTAGCCCCCCAGAGACCCAGTACTTC.

The chain couples TRBV4-1 to TRBJ1-1, with 7 bases matching TRBD1. Germline V gene sequence: CDR1 MGHRA, CDR2 YSYEKL. The CDR3 is made up of 15 amino acids. V lost 4 bases and J lost 1; bases outside the gene matches: 6. The CDR3 coding sequence is TGCGCCAGCAGCCTAGCCGGGACAGCGAACACTGAAGCTTTCTTT. Translated: CASSLAGTANTEAFF.

There are a few counts of this clone. The chain has TRBV19 and TRBJ1-2, with 7 bases lining up with TRBD1. This CDR3 has 15 residues. Trimming took 3 bases from V and 8 from J; bases not matched to a gene: 12. The germline V gene has CDR1 LNHDA and CDR2 SQIVND (reference sequence). CDR3 nucleotide sequence: TGTGCCAGTAGTATCCTTACAGGGGCCGGTCGGGGCTACACCTTC. Its translation is CASSILTGAGRGYTF.

For this clone: Because the CDR3's place on the DNA is in doubt, the DNA is left out and the CDR3 is given as listed by TCRdb. The chain joins TRBV27 to TRBJ2-2; the table names TRBD1, a call not compared with the DNA. Both ends counted, the CDR3 spans 14 residues. Germline V lookup: CDR1 MNHEY, CDR2 SMNVEV (reference sequence). The CDR3 loop reads CASSFLAGTGELFF.

Concerning this clone itself: The sample has other DNA sequences that encode this CDR3 too. The chain uses TRBV5-1 and TRBJ2-2, with 7 positions matching TRBD2. This CDR3 region has 15 residues. The ends lost 4 bases at V and 7 bases at J; junction bases unmatched: 10. Germline CDR1 and CDR2: SGHRS and YFSETQ. CDR3 loop: CASSPEGRGIGELFF. Here the CDR3 DNA reads TGCGCCAGCAGCCCGGAGGGGAGGGGAATCGGGGAGCTGTTTTTT.

This clone was counted once. This sequence joins TRBV7-2 and TRBJ1-2, with TRBD1 identical over 9 bases. The J segment lost 8 bases and the V segment lost 1 base, leaving 8 bases of the junction unmatched. The CDR3 runs 15 residues. Looked up from germline, CDR1 is SGHTA and CDR2 is FQGNSA. The CDR3 nucleotides are TGTGCCAGCAGCTTAGGGACTGTGGGACAGGGAGGCTACACCTTC. Translation: CASSLGTVGQGGYTF.

The sample holds one count of this clone. The chain has TRBV29-1 and TRBJ1-2; D remains unclear. Germline V gene data show CDR1 as SQVTM and CDR2 as ANQGSEA. V lost 4 bases, J lost 3 bases, and 12 bases lay in between. CDR3 length: 13 amino acids. The CDR3 nucleotides read TGCAGCGTTGCGCCGCGGGGTTACTATGGCTACACCTTC. Protein product: CSVAPRGYYGYTF.

This chain links TRBV2 with TRBJ1-5, with D tentatively TRBD1 (6 bases). This CDR3 region has 14 residues. Germline V gives CDR1 SNHLY, CDR2 FYNNEI. Trimming took off 4 bases at V and 5 bases at J, with 12 bases between the two ends. The CDR3 protein is CASSVRRGDQPQHF. The CDR3 DNA sequence: TGTGCCAGCAGTGTCCGCAGGGGTGATCAGCCCCAGCATTTT.